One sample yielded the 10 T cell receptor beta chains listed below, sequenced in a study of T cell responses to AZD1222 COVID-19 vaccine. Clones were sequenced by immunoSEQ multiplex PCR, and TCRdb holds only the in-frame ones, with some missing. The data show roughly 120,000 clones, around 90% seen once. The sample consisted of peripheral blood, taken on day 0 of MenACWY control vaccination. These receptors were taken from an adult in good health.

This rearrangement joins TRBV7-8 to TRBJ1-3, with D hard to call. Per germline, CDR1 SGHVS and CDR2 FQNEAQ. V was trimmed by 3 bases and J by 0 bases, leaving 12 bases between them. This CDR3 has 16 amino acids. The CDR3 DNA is TGTGCCAGCAGCTTCGGACGGCTTGCCTCTGGAAACACCATATATTTT. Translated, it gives CASSFGRLASGNTIYF.

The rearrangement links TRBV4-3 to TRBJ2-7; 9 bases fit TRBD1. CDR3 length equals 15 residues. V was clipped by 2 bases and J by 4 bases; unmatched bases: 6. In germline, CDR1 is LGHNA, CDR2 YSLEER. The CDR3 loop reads CASSQNTGGRYEQYF. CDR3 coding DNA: TGCGCCAGCAGCCAAAATACAGGGGGCAGGTACGAGCAGTACTTC.

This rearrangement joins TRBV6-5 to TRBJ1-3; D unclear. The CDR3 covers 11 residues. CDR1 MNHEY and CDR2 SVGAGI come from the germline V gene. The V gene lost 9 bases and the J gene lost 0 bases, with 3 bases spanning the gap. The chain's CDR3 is CASNSGNTIYF. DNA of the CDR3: TGTGCCAGTAACTCTGGAAACACCATATATTTT.

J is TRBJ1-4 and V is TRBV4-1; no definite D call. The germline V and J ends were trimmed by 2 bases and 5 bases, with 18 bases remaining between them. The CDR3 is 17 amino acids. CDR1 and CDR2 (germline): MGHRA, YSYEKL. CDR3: CASSQPTRGVLNEKLFF. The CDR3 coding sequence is TGCGCCAGCAGCCAACCAACCCGGGGAGTTCTCAATGAAAAACTGTTTTTT.

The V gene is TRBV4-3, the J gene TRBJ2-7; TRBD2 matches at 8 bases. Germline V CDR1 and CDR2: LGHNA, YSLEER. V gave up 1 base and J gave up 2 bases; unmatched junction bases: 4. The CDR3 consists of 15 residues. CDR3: CASSQVLAGTYEQYF. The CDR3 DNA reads TGCGCCAGCAGCCAAGTATTAGCGGGAACCTACGAGCAGTACTTC.

CDR3 region: CASSEASGNQPQHF. The CDR3 nucleotides are TGTGCCAGCAGTGAAGCCAGCGGGAATCAGCCCCAGCATTTT. This rearrangement joins TRBV2 to TRBJ1-5, with D hard to call. The CDR3 loop spans 14 amino acids. Per the germline V gene, CDR1 is SNHLY and CDR2 is FYNNEI. V was trimmed by 0 bases and J by 4 bases, leaving 7 bases between them.

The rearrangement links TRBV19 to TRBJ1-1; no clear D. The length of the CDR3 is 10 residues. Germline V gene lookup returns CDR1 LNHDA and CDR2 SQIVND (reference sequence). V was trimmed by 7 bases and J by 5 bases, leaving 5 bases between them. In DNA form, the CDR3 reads TGTGCCAGTACTGGTACTGAAGCTTTCTTT. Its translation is CASTGTEAFF.

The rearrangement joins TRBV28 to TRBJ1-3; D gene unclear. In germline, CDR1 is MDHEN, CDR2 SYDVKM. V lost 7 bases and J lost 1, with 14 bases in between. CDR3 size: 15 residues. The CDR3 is CASTLAGASGNTIYF. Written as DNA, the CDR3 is TGTGCCAGCACTCTAGCGGGCGCTTCTGGAAACACCATATATTTT.

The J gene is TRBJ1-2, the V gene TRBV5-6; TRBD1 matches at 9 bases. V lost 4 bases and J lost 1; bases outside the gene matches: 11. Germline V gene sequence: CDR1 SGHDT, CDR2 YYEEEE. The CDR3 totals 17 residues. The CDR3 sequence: CASSPAPGTGYNYGYTF. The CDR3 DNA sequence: TGTGCCAGCAGCCCTGCTCCCGGGACAGGGTATAACTATGGCTACACCTTC.

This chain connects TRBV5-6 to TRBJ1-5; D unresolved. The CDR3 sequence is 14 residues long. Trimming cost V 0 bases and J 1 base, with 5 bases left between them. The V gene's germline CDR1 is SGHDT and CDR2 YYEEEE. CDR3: CASSLATSNQPQHF. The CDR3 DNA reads TGTGCCAGCAGCTTGGCCACCAGCAATCAGCCCCAGCATTTT.